The rows below give T cell receptor beta chains drawn from one sample of a study of memory CD4+ T cells and cytomegalovirus serostatus. Assay used: immunoSEQ multiplex PCR; TCRdb lists only in-frame clones, some missing. The sample holds 70,000 to 95,000 clones, 80% seen once. The specimen was memory CD4+ T cells from blood. The source is an adult in good health and CMV-seronegative. CDR3s include the opening cysteine and the closing phenylalanine or tryptophan. D genes are given only for firm matches. The size field is filled for only some rows; it gives once, few, many or a size class.

- | TRBJ1-2 | - | TRBV7-3 | TGTGCCAGCAGCCCTACCGACAGGCCCTCTGGCGATGGCTACACCTTC | CASSPTDRPSGDGYTF
- | TRBJ2-6 | - | TRBV7-2 | TGTGCCAGCAGCTTTGCCCCAGGTCAATCTGGGGCCAACGTCCTGACTTTC | CASSFAPGQSGANVLTF
TRBD2 | TRBJ2-7 | - | TRBV5-5 | TGTGCCAGCAGCAGGACTAGCGGGGTCAATAACTCCTACGAGCAGTACTTC | CASSRTSGVNNSYEQYF
- | TRBJ1-1 | - | TRBV7-3 | TGTGCCAGCAGCTCGGGAGGGTTAAGCACTGAAGCTTTCTTT | CASSSGGLSTEAFF
TRBD2 | TRBJ2-3 | - | TRBV2 | TGTGCCAGCAGCCCCGGGACTAGCGGAAGCACAGATACGCAGTATTTT | CASSPGTSGSTDTQYF
- | TRBJ1-1 | once | TRBV11-2 | TGTGCCAGCAGCTTAGGGTCCTTGCAGGAAGCTTTCTTT | CASSLGSLQEAFF
TRBD1 | TRBJ1-4 | - | TRBV29-1 | TGCAGCGTTGAACCGGGACAGCCTAATGAAAAACTGTTTTTT | CSVEPGQPNEKLFF
- | TRBJ1-5 | - | TRBV6-6 | TGTGCCAGCAGTTCCCCCAATCAGCCCCAGCATTTT | CASSSPNQPQHF
- | TRBJ1-2 | few | TRBV7-2 | TGTGCCAGCAGCTTAGAGGCAGGGTATGGGTCTGGCTACACCTTC | CASSLEAGYGSGYTF
- | TRBJ1-3 | - | TRBV7-9 | TGTGCCAGCAGGTCCCACGGGGGCTCTGGAAACACCATATATTTT | CASRSHGGSGNTIYF
- | TRBJ1-1 | few | TRBV10-3 | TGTGCCATCAGTGAGTCGGGCCAGGGTGAAGTAATCTTT | CAISESGQGEVIF
- | TRBJ1-6 | - | TRBV6-5 | TGTGCCAGCAGTTACTCGCAGGCAGGGAATTCACCCCTCCACTTT | CASSYSQAGNSPLHF
TRBD1 | TRBJ2-7 | - | TRBV5-6 | TGTGCCAGCAGTTCTCCGGGACAGGGGCCCTCCGAGCAGTACTTC | CASSSPGQGPSEQYF
- | TRBJ2-5 | - | TRBV29-1 | TGCAGCGTTGAATGGACGGGGAAAGAGACCCAGTACTTC | CSVEWTGKETQYF
- | TRBJ1-6 | - | TRBV5-1 | TGCGCCAGCAGCTTGGAGGTAGGATCACCCCTCCACTTT | CASSLEVGSPLHF
- | TRBJ1-5 | - | TRBV5-6 | TGTGCCAGCAGCCCAGCAGGGGAGGGTCAGCCCCAGCATTTT | CASSPAGEGQPQHF
TRBD1 | TRBJ1-2 | few | TRBV19 | TGTGCCAGTTACAGGGGTTTCCCTGGATATGGCTACACCTTC | CASYRGFPGYGYTF
- | TRBJ1-2 | - | TRBV10-1 | TGCGCCAGCAGTGAGGGACTCGGAGGCTATGGCTACACCTTC | CASSEGLGGYGYTF
TRBD1 | TRBJ1-5 | - | TRBV18 | TGTGCCAGCTCCCCTCGGACAGGGGGCACCCAGCCCCAGCATTTT | CASSPRTGGTQPQHF
- | TRBJ1-6 | - | TRBV10-1 | TGCGCCAGCAGTGAGGGGGGGGGAAGAGGGAATTCACCCCTCCACTTT | CASSEGGGRGNSPLHF
- | TRBJ2-7 | - | TRBV5-4 | TGTGCCAGCAGCTTGCGGGGCTACGAGCAGTACTTC | CASSLRGYEQYF
- | TRBJ2-3 | - | TRBV2 | TGTGCCAGCAGTGAATTCCGGGGAACAGATACGCAGTATTTT | CASSEFRGTDTQYF
TRBD1 | TRBJ1-6 | few | TRBV12-5 | TGTGCTAGTGGTCTGTCCACAGGGGAGGTACCCCTCCACTTT | CASGLSTGEVPLHF
- | TRBJ2-3 | - | TRBV7-9 | TGTGCCAGCAGCTTAAGCCGCAGAGGGGCGAGAGATACGCAGTATTTT | CASSLSRRGARDTQYF
- | TRBJ1-1 | - | TRBV5-4 | TGTGCCAGCAGCTGGGGGGCGAGCACTGAAGCTTTCTTT | CASSWGASTEAFF
- | TRBJ1-6 | once | TRBV9 | TGTGCCAGCAGCGTAGACGGGCGGGGGGCCCTTTCACCCCTCCACTTT | CASSVDGRGALSPLHF
- | TRBJ1-3 | few | TRBV7-8 | TGTGCCAGCAGCTTAGATGTAGGAAACACCATATATTTT | CASSLDVGNTIYF
- | TRBJ1-4 | - | TRBV2 | TGTGCCAGCAAAAACCGGGACACCGACGAAAAACTGTTTTTT | CASKNRDTDEKLFF
TRBD1 | TRBJ1-1 | - | TRBV7-9 | TGTGCCAGCAGCAGAGGACAGGGGGCGGACACTGAAGCTTTCTTT | CASSRGQGADTEAFF
TRBD2 | TRBJ2-7 | - | TRBV25-1 | TGTGCCAGCAGTGATCTGAGCGGGGGGGCCTACGAGCAGTACTTC | CASSDLSGGAYEQYF
- | TRBJ2-5 | - | TRBV7-3 | TGTGCCAGCAGCATGGGACCACAAGAGACCCAGTACTTC | CASSMGPQETQYF
- | TRBJ1-2 | - | TRBV25-1 | TGTGCCAGCAGTGACAGGGATGGCTACACCTTC | CASSDRDGYTF
- | TRBJ2-2 | - | TRBV7-3 | TGTGCCAGCAGCTTAATTCCCCTAGAATTCAACACCGGGGAGCTGTTTTTT | CASSLIPLEFNTGELFF
TRBD1 | TRBJ1-1 | - | TRBV7-3 | TGTGCCAGCAGCCCCGGACAGGGAGGGTGGGGAACTGAAGCTTTCTTT | CASSPGQGGWGTEAFF
TRBD2 | TRBJ2-5 | - | TRBV30 | TGTGCCTGGAAGGGACACCCGGGTAACCTAGCGGGGGTGACCCAGTACTTC | CAWKGHPGNLAGVTQYF
TRBD1 | TRBJ2-4 | - | TRBV29-1 | TGCAGCGTTAGTGCAGGGGGCCTAGCCAAAAACATTCAGTACTTC | CSVSAGGLAKNIQYF
- | TRBJ2-3 | - | TRBV7-3 | TGTGCCAGCGGAAGACAGTCAGATACGCAGTATTTT | CASGRQSDTQYF
- | TRBJ1-2 | - | TRBV7-3 | TGTGCCAGCAGCCGCCGTTCCGATTATGGGGCGGGCTTGGGCTACACCTTC | CASSRRSDYGAGLGYTF
- | TRBJ1-1 | - | TRBV30 | TGTGCCCGGTTGGGGGGCACTGAAGCTTTCTTT | CARLGGTEAFF
- | TRBJ1-2 | - | TRBV6-1 | TGTGCCAGCAGTGAACTCGTGCACAATTATGGCTACACCTTC | CASSELVHNYGYTF
- | TRBJ1-5 | - | TRBV4-1 | TGCGCCAGCAGCAGGGGAGGGGCGAGCAATCAGCCCCAGCATTTT | CASSRGGASNQPQHF
TRBD1 | TRBJ2-7 | - | TRBV27 | TGTGCCAGCAGTTCGGGACAGGGGTGGTCCTACGAGCAGTACTTC | CASSSGQGWSYEQYF
TRBD1 | TRBJ2-5 | - | TRBV28 | TGTGCCAGCAGTACAGGGGTTCGGAAGACCCAGTACTTC | CASSTGVRKTQYF
- | TRBJ2-5 | - | TRBV21-1 | TGTGCCAGCAGCAAAGAGGGGGACAGGGCGAGGGAGACCCAGTACTTC | CASSKEGDRARETQYF
- | TRBJ2-7 | - | TRBV6-1 | TGTGCCAGCAGTGGACAGGACCCAAACTACGAGCAGTACTTC | CASSGQDPNYEQYF
- | TRBJ2-7 | - | TRBV6-1 | TGTGCCAGCAGTTTGCAGGCCCTCAACGAGCAGTACTTC | CASSLQALNEQYF
- | TRBJ1-2 | - | TRBV6-5 | TGTGCCAGCAGACGCGCCCTTTTAAGTAGCGGCTACACCTTC | CASRRALLSSGYTF
TRBD1 | TRBJ2-5 | - | TRBV5-1 | TGCGCCAGCAGCTTTGGGCAGGGGGTGCGGACCCAGTACTTC | CASSFGQGVRTQYF